The 3 T cell receptor beta chains reported below all come from one sample, sequenced in a study of beta chain features in type 1 diabetes. Expressed TCRB transcripts were sequenced after all isolated RNA was converted to cDNA. Assay: immunoSEQ multiplex PCR; the TCRdb copy retains only in-frame clones and omits some. The repertoire holds 390,000 or so clones, with approximately 15% as singletons. Sequences were obtained from naive CD4+ T cells from blood. These receptors were collected from a man aged 25 to 45 in good health.

This sequence joins TRBV5-4 and TRBJ2-1; 11 nucleotides align to TRBD2. Germline V lookup: CDR1 SGHNT, CDR2 YYREEE (reference sequence). The CDR3 is 18 amino acids. The V gene end was trimmed by 2 bases and the J gene end by 3 bases; junction bases not matched to a gene: 10. This CDR3 reads CASSFSSGGPSSYNEQFF. The CDR3 DNA sequence: TGTGCCAGCAGCTTTTCTAGCGGGGGGCCTAGCAGCTACAATGAGCAGTTCTTC.

Only a few counts were recorded for this clone. The rearrangement uses TRBV18 and TRBJ2-1; no definite D call. V lost 0 bases, J lost 8 bases, and 14 bases lay in between. The V gene's germline CDR1 is KGHSH and CDR2 LQKENI. CDR3 size: 15 residues. CDR3 loop: CASSPPWAVRHEQFF. The CDR3 nucleotides are TGTGCCAGCTCACCACCTTGGGCCGTAAGACATGAGCAGTTCTTC. Variable domain in full (rest from reference TRBV18 and TRBJ2-1): NAGVMQNPRHLVRRRGQEARLRCSPMKGHSHVYWYRQLPEEGLKFMVYLQKENIIDESGMPKERFSAEFPKEGPSILRIQQVVRGDSAAYFCASSPPWAVRHEQFFGPGTRLTVL.

This clone was seen more than once but under ten times. V usage is TRBV5-1 and J usage is TRBJ1-6, with 9 bases matching TRBD1. Per germline, CDR1 SGHRS and CDR2 YFSETQ. Losses at the gene ends were 0 bases for V and 10 bases for J; bases not matched to a gene: 5. The CDR3 has 15 amino acids. As DNA, the CDR3 is TGCGCCAGCAGCTTGGCGGGACAGGGACGCTCACCCCTCCACTTT. This encodes CASSLAGQGRSPLHF.